What follows are 27 T cell receptor beta chains derived from one specimen sequenced in a study of tumor-infiltrating lymphocytes in oesophageal squamous cell carcinoma. A single record per CDR3 protein comes from TCRdb applying MiXCR to the PCR reads. Here the sample spans about 16,000 distinct CDR3 sequences, 40% to 55% being singletons. The sample consisted of esophageal tumor tissue. The receptor set was obtained from a male donor with esophageal squamous cell carcinoma.

This sequence joins TRBV7-2 and TRBJ2-5, with TRBD1 identical over 7 bases. The J call is doubtful: the DNA matches TRBJ2-7 better. The CDR3 contains 14 residues. Germline CDR1 and CDR2: SGHTA and FQGNSA. The CDR3 loop is CASSFRDRGNEQYF. The CDR3 DNA reads as TGTGCCAGCAGCTTCCGGGACAGAGGCAACGAGCAGTACTTC.

The chain has TRBV7-8 and TRBJ1-1, with D possibly being TRBD1 (6 bases). V dropped 0 bases and J dropped 3 bases, with 14 bases sitting between them. Germline V gene lookup returns CDR1 SGHVS and CDR2 FQNEAQ. CDR3 size: 16 residues. The CDR3 DNA sequence: TGTGCCAGCAGCTTAGCTTCCAGGGGATACGACACTGAAGCTTTCTTT. It translates to CASSLASRGYDTEAFF.

This clonotype was picked up many times. The V gene is TRBV19, the J gene TRBJ2-5; no definite D call. V was shortened by 9 bases and J by 0 bases, with 11 bases between the two germline ends. This CDR3 has 13 amino acids. Germline CDR1 is LNHDA and CDR2 is SQIVND (reference sequence). Written as DNA, the CDR3 is TGTGCCAGGGGAAACCGAAACCAAGAGACCCAGTACTTC. Its translation is CARGNRNQETQYF.

This rearrangement joins TRBV27 to TRBJ1-5; tentatively, D is TRBD1 (5 bases). V lost 6 bases and J lost 4, with 10 bases in between. This CDR3 is built from 13 residues. The V gene's germline CDR1 is MNHEY and CDR2 SMNVEV (reference sequence). In DNA, the CDR3 is TGTGCCAGCAGCGTGTCAGGGAATCAGCCCCAGCATTTT. This encodes CASSVSGNQPQHF.

About this clonotype itself: Given a much more abundant clone one base away, this may be a read error. The J gene is TRBJ2-4, the V gene TRBV7-2, with D possibly being TRBD2 (5 bases). This CDR3 spans 14 amino acids. The germline V and J ends were trimmed by 5 bases and 13 bases, with 21 bases remaining between them. Germline V CDR1 and CDR2: SGHTA, FQGNSA. The CDR3 DNA is TGTGCCAGCAGCCTTATGCTAGACTACAATGAGCAGTACTTC. Translated: CASSLMLDYNEQYF.

This chain joins TRBV10-1 and TRBJ2-7; 11 positions match TRBD2. The end of the DNA fits TRBJ2-4 better, so the J call may be wrong. This CDR3 is 16 amino acids long. Per germline, CDR1 WNHNN and CDR2 SYGVQD (reference sequence). The CDR3 bases are TGCGCCAGCAGGGTAATAGCGGGAGGGATCAAAAACATTCAGTACTTC. Translation gives CASRVIAGGIKNIQYF.

This clonotype was seen repeatedly, ten times or more. The chain joins TRBV19 to TRBJ2-1; 9 bases agree with TRBD2. Trimming cost V 2 bases and J 7 bases; bases outside gene matches: 9. Germline V lookup: CDR1 LNHDA, CDR2 SQIVND (reference sequence). The CDR3 runs to 16 residues. In DNA form, the CDR3 reads TGTGCCAGTAGTATAAGGCGCGGGAGGGCCTTGAATGAGCAGTTCTTC. It codes for CASSIRRGRALNEQFF.

The chain carries TRBV7-3 and TRBJ2-3; D is uncertain. This CDR3 region has 14 residues. V lost 2 bases and J 2 bases, leaving 8 bases between the germline ends. Per germline, CDR1 SGHTA and CDR2 FQGTGA. The CDR3: CASSLGGTTDTQYF. CDR3 bases: TGTGCCAGCAGCTTAGGCGGAACCACAGATACGCAGTATTTT.

This clonotype was seen repeatedly, ten times or more. The V and J genes are TRBV5-3 and TRBJ2-7; 8 positions agree with TRBD2. TRBV5-3 is assigned to the ORF class and has an uncertain function. V dropped 4 bases and J dropped 5; count of bases not matched to a gene: 8. The CDR3 length is 14 residues. This chain's CDR3 is CARSQPGGAHEQYF. The DNA of the CDR3 is TGTGCCAGAAGCCAACCGGGGGGGGCACACGAGCAGTACTTC.

This clonotype was observed a handful of times. The genes are TRBV7-2 and TRBJ2-1; D is uncertain. Trimming removed 2 bases from V and 5 bases from J, with 1 base in between. The CDR3 is 11 amino acids. In germline, CDR1 is SGHTA, CDR2 FQGNSA. In DNA form, the CDR3 reads TGTGCCAGCAGCTTACACAATGAGCAGTTCTTC. It translates to CASSLHNEQFF.

This clonotype was counted once. The chain combines TRBV24-1 with TRBJ2-3; the match to TRBD2 covers 8 bases. CDR1 is KGHDR, CDR2 SFDVKD, per germline. V dropped 4 bases and J dropped 4; count of bases not matched to a gene: 9. The CDR3 loop spans 16 amino acids. Here the CDR3 reads CATSDPTGGSADTQYF. CDR3 nucleotides: TGTGCCACCAGTGACCCAACGGGGGGGAGTGCAGATACGCAGTATTTT.

This clonotype was counted only a few times. The J gene is TRBJ2-7, the V gene TRBV7-2, with no clear D. Trimming left V 1 base short and J 4 bases short, with 11 bases between. The CDR3 contains 14 residues. Germline values: CDR1 SGHTA, CDR2 FQGNSA. The CDR3 DNA sequence: TGTGCCAGCAGCTTAGACGTCGCAATTTACGAGCAGTACTTC. The encoded protein is CASSLDVAIYEQYF.

The gene calls are TRBV7-2 and TRBJ2-3; TRBD2 aligns across 13 bases. Looked up from germline, CDR1 is SGHTA and CDR2 is FQGNSA. This CDR3 has 18 residues. With V trimmed by 2 bases and J by 2 bases, 7 bases remained unmatched. The CDR3 region has the DNA TGTGCCAGCAGCTTACTACTAGCGGGAGGGGGGAACACAGATACGCAGTATTTT. It translates to CASSLLLAGGGNTDTQYF.

This clonotype has just a few counts. The chain employs TRBV20-1 and TRBJ2-7; no clear D. The better agreement between TRBJ2-1 and the DNA end casts doubt on the J call. This CDR3 spans 13 amino acids. Germline assignment: CDR1 DFQATT and CDR2 SNEGSKA (reference sequence). CDR3 bases: TGCAGTGCTAGGGGTAGCCGGCGCAATGAGCAGTTCTTC. It encodes CSARGSRRNEQFF.

The sample holds many counts of this clonotype. The chain joins TRBV18 to TRBJ2-4; D could derive from TRBD1 or TRBD2 (5 bases each). With 2 bases removed from V and 2 bases from J, the gap between germline ends came to 10 bases. Germline values: CDR1 KGHSH, CDR2 LQKENI. The CDR3 is made up of 15 amino acids. The CDR3 DNA sequence: TGTGCCAGCTCACCAGGGGGACCAACCAAAAACATTCAGTACTTC. Protein sequence: CASSPGGPTKNIQYF.

The chain has TRBV7-6 and TRBJ2-1; 8 bases match TRBD2. The closer fit of TRBJ2-5 to the DNA end suggests the J call may be wrong. The CDR3 runs 15 residues. Germline loops: CDR1 SGHVS, CDR2 FNYEAQ. CDR3 in DNA: TGTGCCAGCAGCCACCATGGTAGCGGGATCGGGACCCAGTACTTC. It specifies CASSHHGSGIGTQYF.

The gene calls are TRBV12-3 or TRBV12-4 and TRBJ2-2; TRBD2 agrees at 8 bases. V shed 2 bases and J 6 bases; nucleotides not matched to a gene: 5. The CDR3 is 15 residues long. CDR3 in amino acids: CASSLNSGSAGELFF. Here the CDR3 DNA reads TGTGCCAGCAGTTTAAACAGCGGGAGTGCCGGGGAGCTGTTTTTT.

This clonotype was seen once. V gene TRBV7-6 combines with J gene TRBJ2-1, with 11 bases lining up with TRBD1. Judging by the DNA end, TRBJ2-5 fits better; the J call may be wrong. Looked up from germline, CDR1 is SGHVS and CDR2 is FNYEAQ. This CDR3 spans 18 amino acids. The CDR3 here is CASSLATGQGELGETQYF. Here the CDR3 DNA reads TGTGCCAGCAGCTTAGCTACGGGACAGGGGGAGTTAGGGGAGACCCAGTACTTC.

The chain combines TRBV11-2 with TRBJ2-7; TRBD2 matches 11 bases. The germline V gene has CDR1 SGHAT and CDR2 FQNNGV. J gave up 8 bases and V 4 bases, and 13 bases lay outside the gene matches. The CDR3 covers 16 residues. CDR3 sequence reads: CASSSIIAGGANKQYF. The DNA of the CDR3 is TGTGCCAGCAGCTCCATTATAGCGGGAGGGGCAAATAAGCAGTACTTC. The full variable domain, in which reference TRBV11-2 and TRBJ2-7 provide the parts outside the CDR3, is EAGVAQSPRYKIIEKRQSVAFWCNPISGHATLYWYQQILGQGPKLLIQFQNNGVVDDSQLPKDRFSAERLKGVDSTLKIQPAKLEDSAVYLCASSSIIAGGANKQYFGPGTRLTVT.

This clonotype was counted between two and nine times. The rearrangement joins TRBV7-9 to TRBJ2-3; D possibly corresponds to TRBD2 (6 bases). This CDR3 has 15 residues. Trimming removed 0 bases at V and 3 bases at J, with 10 bases between. Germline V gives CDR1 SEHNR, CDR2 FQNEAQ (reference sequence). CDR3 sequence reads: CASSLAGGSTDTQYF. The CDR3 bases are TGTGCCAGCAGCTTAGCGGGAGGAAGTACAGATACGCAGTATTTT.

This clonotype was seen only a few times. The chain joins TRBV7-2 to TRBJ2-5, with TRBD2 matching 10 bases. Germline V gene lookup returns CDR1 SGHTA and CDR2 FQGNSA. The CDR3 is made up of 16 amino acids. Trimming removed 4 bases from V and 5 bases from J; junction bases left unmatched: 10. The CDR3 here is CASSSTAGGLSETQYF. CDR3 in DNA: TGTGCCAGCAGCTCCACAGCGGGGGGGCTCTCTGAGACCCAGTACTTC.

V and J are TRBV10-3 and TRBJ2-5, with D possibly matching TRBD2 (5 bases). TRBJ2-1 matches the DNA end more closely, so the J call is doubtful. The CDR3 runs 15 residues. The germline V gene encodes CDR1 ENHRY and CDR2 SYGVKD. CDR3 residues: CAISEGLGETYEQFF. The DNA for the CDR3 is TGTGCCATCAGTGAAGGGCTCGGGGAGACATATGAGCAGTTCTTC.

The J gene is TRBJ2-5, the V gene TRBV28; 9 nucleotides align to TRBD1. The J call is doubtful: the DNA matches TRBJ2-3 better. This CDR3 contains 15 residues. Germline CDR1 and CDR2: MDHEN and SYDVKM. In DNA form, the CDR3 reads TGTGCCAGCAGTCCCGGGACAGGGTCAACAGATACGCAGTATTTT. This translates into CASSPGTGSTDTQYF.

Within the sample, this clonotype is medium-sized. V and J are TRBV11-3 and TRBJ2-3; D gene ambiguous. This CDR3 has 14 residues. The V and J ends lost 0 bases and 9 bases respectively, with 13 bases between them. Germline lookup yields CDR1 SGHNT and CDR2 YENEEA. CDR3 loop: CASSLEAGSFTQYF. The CDR3, as DNA: TGTGCCAGCAGCTTAGAAGCAGGTAGCTTCACGCAGTATTTT.

The rearrangement uses TRBV12-3 or TRBV12-4 and TRBJ2-2; D remains ambiguous. Deletions cut 3 bases from V and 5 bases from J, with 10 bases between. This CDR3 is built from 14 residues. The DNA of the CDR3 is TGTGCCAGCAGTTTTTGGCGAATGACCGGGGAGCTGTTTTTT. This encodes CASSFWRMTGELFF.

In its sample, this clonotype was seen many times. As the CDR3 is not closed by the conserved phenylalanine or tryptophan, this likely results from a read error. No DNA is shown, since the ends of the CDR3 on it are uncertain; the CDR3 is the one TCRdb lists. The chain links TRBV7-8 to TRBJ2-7; TRBD1 is the table's D call, not checked against the DNA. The CDR3 totals 16 residues, both ends included. Germline-derived CDR1 and CDR2 are SGHVS and FQNEAQ. The chain's CDR3 is CASSSGRADYGYTFGS.

The chain combines TRBV7-2 with TRBJ2-7, with 8 bases identical to TRBD2. V dropped 1 base and J dropped 3; count of bases not matched to a gene: 8. CDR3 length: 16 residues. The germline V gene has CDR1 SGHTA and CDR2 FQGNSA. The CDR3 DNA follows: TGTGCCAGCAGCTTAGAAGGGCGGGAGGCAGACTACGAGCAGTACTTC. Its translation is CASSLEGREADYEQYF. Looking up the rest from reference TRBV7-2 and TRBJ2-7 gives the full variable domain: GAGVSQSPSNKVTEKGKDVELRCDPISGHTALYWYRQSLGQGLEFLIYFQGNSAPDKSGLPSDRFSAERTGGSVSTLTIQRTQQEDSAVYLCASSLEGREADYEQYFGPGTRLTVT.